The rows below give T cell receptor beta chains drawn from one sample of a study of T cell repertoires in cytomegalovirus infection. TCRdb processed the reads anew with MiXCR; each CDR3 protein has one entry. The sample has 40,000 to 50,000 distinct CDR3 sequences; roughly 20% are singletons. These receptors are not linked to any known antigen. Sequences were obtained from PBMCs, sequenced either directly or after in vitro stimulation (not recorded which). The receptors shown here come from a human donor in good health (CMV status not recorded). Some clones in this sample may be carry-over from other donors' samples. CDR3s include the opening cysteine and the closing phenylalanine or tryptophan. D genes are given only for firm matches. Not all rows give a size; the values are once, few, many and, for expanded clones, a class.

TRBD1	TRBV5-1	few	TRBJ2-5	13	CASSLGADRGVNF	TGCGCCAGCAGCTTGGGAGCCGACAGGGGGGTGAACTTC
TRBD2	TRBV4-2	few	TRBJ2-1	13	CASSGGGWNEQFF	TGTGCCAGCAGCGGGGGGGGGTGGAATGAGCAGTTCTTC
TRBD1	TRBV11-2	many	TRBJ1-6	17	CASSLLDRGSYNSPLHF	TGTGCCAGCAGCTTACTAGACAGGGGCTCCTATAATTCACCCCTCCACTTT
NA	TRBV11-2	few	TRBJ2-7	14	CASSLDDNGYEQYF	TGTGCCAGCAGCTTAGATGATAACGGATACGAGCAGTACTTC
NA	TRBV7-2	many	TRBJ2-1	14	CASSQTRRVHEQFF	TGTGCCAGCAGCCAAACGAGGCGGGTCCATGAGCAGTTCTTC
TRBD2	TRBV6-2/TRBV6-3	few	TRBJ2-1	16	CASSDIAGGSYNEQFF	TGTGCCAGCAGTGATATAGCGGGAGGCTCCTACAATGAGCAGTTCTTC
TRBD2	TRBV23-1	NA	TRBJ2-7	18	CASSQIGGAGTANYEQYF	TGCGCCAGCAGTCAAATCGGGGGGGCCGGGACCGCTAACTACGAGCAGTACTTC
TRBD1	TRBV19	few	TRBJ2-7	15	CASSHGTGWGYEQYF	TGTGCCAGTAGTCACGGGACAGGGTGGGGTTACGAGCAGTACTTC
TRBD2	TRBV6-1	NA	TRBJ2-7	16	CASSRSTSGGTYEQYF	TGTGCCAGCAGTCGATCGACTAGCGGGGGAACCTACGAGCAGTACTTC
TRBD2	TRBV7-2	many	TRBJ2-7	14	CASSLWLAGSEQYF	TGTGCCAGCAGCTTGTGGCTAGCGGGAAGCGAGCAGTACTTC
NA	TRBV12-3/TRBV12-4	many	TRBJ2-7	13	CASRTTGSYEQYF	TGTGCCAGCAGGACGACGGGATCCTACGAGCAGTACTTC
NA	TRBV6-2/TRBV6-3	many	TRBJ2-7	14	CASSYSSGSYEQYF	TGTGCCAGCAGTTACTCCTCCGGGTCCTACGAGCAGTACTTC
TRBD1	TRBV9	many	TRBJ1-6	16	CASSDPTGALNSPLHF	TGTGCCAGCAGCGACCCGACAGGGGCCCTAAATTCACCCCTCCACTTT
NA	TRBV7-2	NA	TRBJ1-2	14	CASSSQGPLYGYTF	TGTGCCAGCAGTTCCCAGGGGCCCCTCTATGGCTACACCTTC
TRBD1	TRBV24-1	few	TRBJ2-1	16	CATSDTNRGSYNEQFF	TGTGCCACCAGTGATACAAACAGGGGGAGCTACAATGAGCAGTTCTTC
NA	TRBV6-6	many	TRBJ1-1	14	CASSYSGGRTEAFF	TGTGCCAGCAGTTACTCGGGAGGGAGGACTGAAGCTTTCTTT
NA	TRBV14	many	TRBJ2-1	15	CASSQAFRARNEQFF	TGTGCCAGCAGCCAAGCCTTCCGAGCGAGGAATGAGCAGTTCTTC
NA	TRBV12-3/TRBV12-4	NA	TRBJ2-1	16	CASTPRRVQLYNEQFF	TGTGCCAGCACCCCCCGCCGGGTCCAGCTCTACAATGAGCAGTTCTTC
TRBD2	TRBV6-1	few	TRBJ2-1	15	CASSYTAGEPDEQFF	TGTGCCAGCAGTTACACAGCGGGAGAACCGGATGAGCAGTTCTTC
TRBD1	TRBV4-1	NA	TRBJ1-6	15	CASSQRQGRDSPLHF	TGCGCCAGCAGCCAGCGACAGGGTCGGGATTCACCCCTCCACTTT
NA	TRBV5-4	few	TRBJ2-1	15	CASSLGLGTYNEQFF	TGTGCCAGCAGCTTGGGGCTAGGAACCTACAATGAGCAGTTCTTC
TRBD1	TRBV9	NA	TRBJ1-5	18	CASSVDFDTGEGNQPQHF	TGTGCCAGCAGCGTAGATTTTGACACAGGGGAGGGCAATCAGCCCCAGCATTTT
NA	TRBV9	NA	TRBJ2-3	14	CASSVDLMTDTQYF	TGTGCCAGCAGCGTAGACCTTATGACAGATACGCAGTATTTT
TRBD2	TRBV6-5	NA	TRBJ2-5	16	CASSRGTSGARETQYF	TGTGCCAGCAGTCGAGGGACTAGCGGGGCACGAGAGACCCAGTACTTC
NA	TRBV19	NA	TRBJ1-5	16	CVRPGPQVRGNQPQHF	TGTGTCAGACCGGGACCCCAGGTCCGAGGAAATCAGCCCCAGCATTTT
NA	TRBV5-1	NA	TRBJ1-1	14	CASSLEGTNTEAFF	TGCGCCAGCAGCTTGGAAGGGACGAACACTGAAGCTTTCTTT
NA	TRBV29-1	NA	TRBJ2-3	15	CSVITGQTSTDTQYF	TGCAGCGTGATAACGGGACAAACTAGCACAGATACGCAGTATTTT
NA	TRBV24-1	medium-sized	TRBJ2-7	15	CATSATTGPSYEQYF	TGTGCCACCAGTGCCACGACAGGACCGTCCTACGAGCAGTACTTC
NA	TRBV7-6	many	TRBJ1-1	13	CASSLSGGGEAFF	TGTGCCAGCAGCTTATCCGGGGGAGGTGAAGCTTTCTTT
TRBD2	TRBV12-5	NA	TRBJ2-2	16	CASGFRLARNTGELFF	TGTGCTAGTGGCTTCAGACTAGCGCGGAATACCGGGGAGCTGTTTTTT
TRBD2	TRBV20-1	many	TRBJ2-3	16	CSARAQLAGVVDTQYF	TGCAGTGCTAGAGCCCAACTAGCGGGAGTGGTAGATACGCAGTATTTT
NA	TRBV19	NA	TRBJ1-2	13	CASSRDADYGYTF	TGTGCCAGTAGTCGAGATGCGGACTATGGCTACACCTTC
TRBD2	TRBV24-1	few	TRBJ2-7	16	CATSETQTSGSYEQYF	TGTGCCACCAGTGAGACCCAGACTAGCGGGAGCTACGAGCAGTACTTC
NA	TRBV2	few	TRBJ1-6	12	CASRGYDSPLHF	TGTGCCAGCAGGGGGTATGATTCACCCCTCCACTTT
TRBD2	TRBV6-2/TRBV6-3	many	TRBJ2-7	16	CASIPGPASGSYEQYF	TGTGCCAGCATCCCCGGGCCGGCTAGCGGGAGCTACGAGCAGTACTTC
TRBD2	TRBV7-2	NA	TRBJ2-7	15	CASSLISGGIYEQYF	TGTGCCAGCAGCTTAATCAGCGGGGGAATCTACGAGCAGTACTTC
NA	TRBV7-8	many	TRBJ2-5	12	CASSLDRETQYF	TGTGCCAGCAGCTTAGATCGAGAGACCCAGTACTTC
TRBD1	TRBV12-3/TRBV12-4	few	TRBJ2-5	15	CASRPRDRGLETQYF	TGTGCCAGCAGACCTCGCGACAGGGGATTGGAGACCCAGTACTTC
TRBD2	TRBV29-1	NA	TRBJ2-3	15	CSVDGTSGSTDTQYF	TGCAGCGTTGATGGAACTAGCGGAAGCACAGATACGCAGTATTTT